The TCR beta chain described here comes from a study of cytomegalovirus exposure and HLA in healthy donors. Study-level information: Unique TCRs numbering around 85 million, obtained from HLA-typed donors, made up an early data release.

A note on this clone: Its antigen remains unknown.

V was cut by 0 bases and J by 3 bases, with 10 bases left in between. CDR3 length: 15 amino acids. The V gene's germline CDR1 is SGDLS and CDR2 YYNGEE. Researchers ran the PCR with 60 Vbeta and 13 Jbeta primers. Measured with immunoSEQ multiplex PCR; TCRdb has only the in-frame clones, and not every one. The data show some 110,000 clones, with around a tenth seen just once and less than 4% held by the top ten. General observations from the study: Most subjects had HLA-A and HLA-B alleles reportedly predicted accurately by TCR beta sequences. Being productive about 90% or about 30% of the time was typical of most TCR beta V segments in an earlier analysis.

This chain connects TRBV9 to TRBJ2-1; possibly TRBD2 for D (6 bases). This TCR came from a man aged 25 to 45 in good health and CMV-seronegative. Sequenced sample: PBMCs. This CDR3 is CASSVAGDLYNEQFF. As DNA, the CDR3 is TGTGCCAGCAGCGTAGCGGGGGACCTCTACAATGAGCAGTTCTTC. Full variable domain (outside the CDR3, taken from reference TRBV9 and TRBJ2-1): DSGVTQTPKHLITATGQRVTLRCSPRSGDLSVYWYQQSLDQGLQFLIQYYNGEERAKGNILERFSAQQFPDLHSELNLSSLELGDSALYFCASSVAGDLYNEQFFGPGTRLTVL.